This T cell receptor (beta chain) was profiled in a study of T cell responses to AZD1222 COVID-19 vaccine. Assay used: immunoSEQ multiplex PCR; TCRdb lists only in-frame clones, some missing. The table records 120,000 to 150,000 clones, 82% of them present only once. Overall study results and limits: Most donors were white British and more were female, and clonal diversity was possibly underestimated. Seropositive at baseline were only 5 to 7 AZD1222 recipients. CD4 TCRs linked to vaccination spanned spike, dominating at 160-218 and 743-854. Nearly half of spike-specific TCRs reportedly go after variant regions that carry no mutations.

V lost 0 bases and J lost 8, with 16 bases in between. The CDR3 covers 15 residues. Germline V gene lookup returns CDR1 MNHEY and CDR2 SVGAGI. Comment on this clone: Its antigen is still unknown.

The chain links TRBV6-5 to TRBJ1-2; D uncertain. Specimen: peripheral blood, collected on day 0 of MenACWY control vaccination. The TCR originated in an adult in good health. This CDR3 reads CASSYSSSLSIGYTF. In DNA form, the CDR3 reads TGTGCCAGCAGTTACTCGTCCTCCCTCAGTATCGGCTACACCTTC.